One and the same sample provided the 32 T cell receptor beta chains below, sequenced in a study of T cell repertoires in cytomegalovirus infection (dated by TCRdb to between 2017 and 2020). Sequencer: Illumina HiSeq 1500. TCRdb took the public reads, trimmed them with fastp at Q25, ran MiXCR for clone calling and kept in-frame beta chains. Identical CDR3 proteins give one entry, which carries the most common genes and DNA. For this sample there are 150,000 to 200,000 distinct CDR3 sequences; 28% appear just once. The ten largest clonotypes hold about 28% of the sample. The specimen was PBMCs. The origin of the receptors is a human donor in good health (CMV status not recorded). Some clones in this sample may be carry-over from other donors' samples.

This chain links TRBV6-6 with TRBJ1-6, with D uncertain. V gave up 7 bases and J gave up 6 bases, with 13 bases separating them. The germline V gene has CDR1 MNHNY and CDR2 SVGAGI (reference sequence). The CDR3 contains 14 residues. In DNA form, the CDR3 reads TGTGCCAGCACTCCTCGAGAGTTTAATTCACCCCTCCACTTT. It codes for CASTPREFNSPLHF.

This clonotype was seen more than once but under ten times. V and J are TRBV7-8 and TRBJ1-5; the D is unclear. Germline CDR1 and CDR2: SGHVS and FQNEAQ. V lost 1 base and J lost 0, with 7 bases in between. The CDR3 contains 15 residues. The CDR3 reads CASSLGQNSNQPQHF. CDR3 in DNA: TGTGCCAGCAGCTTAGGGCAGAATAGCAATCAGCCCCAGCATTTT.

The chain carries TRBV6-6 and TRBJ1-5; 11 bases align to TRBD1. CDR1 and CDR2 (germline): MNHNY, SVGAGI (reference sequence). V lost 6 bases, J lost 6 bases, and 13 bases stayed unmatched. The length of the CDR3 is 17 residues. This chain's CDR3 is CASSFGQGAQSGQPQHF. DNA of the CDR3: TGTGCCAGCAGCTTCGGACAGGGGGCCCAGTCCGGTCAGCCCCAGCATTTT.

The chain employs TRBV7-3 and TRBJ2-5; D possibly corresponds to TRBD2 (6 bases). This CDR3 contains 15 residues. V was pared by 5 bases and J by 4 bases, with 17 bases between. The germline gives CDR1 SGHTA, CDR2 FQGTGA. Here the CDR3 reads CASSPLPGEVETQYF. Written as DNA, the CDR3 is TGTGCCAGCAGCCCCCTCCCGGGGGAAGTAGAGACCCAGTACTTC. Full variable domain (missing parts from reference TRBV7-3 and TRBJ2-5): GAGVSQTPSNKVTEKGKYVELRCDPISGHTALYWYRQSLGQGPEFLIYFQGTGAADDSGLPNDRFFAVRPEGSVSTLKIQRTERGDSAVYLCASSPLPGEVETQYFGPGTRLLVL.

This clonotype was seen a few times. The V and J genes are TRBV12-3 or TRBV12-4 and TRBJ1-5; D unresolved. CDR3 length: 14 amino acids. The ends were cut back, 3 bases at V and 11 bases at J, with 17 bases in the middle. The CDR3 DNA follows: TGTGCCAGCAGTTTCCGGGAAGGGATGCAGTCCCAGCATTTT. It encodes CASSFREGMQSQHF.

This clonotype appeared once. The rearrangement uses TRBV7-8 and TRBJ1-1; 7 bases match TRBD1. The germline V gene has CDR1 SGHVS and CDR2 FQNEAQ. The length of the CDR3 is 17 residues. The J segment lost 5 bases and the V segment lost 5 bases, leaving 17 bases of the junction unmatched. CDR3 bases: TGTGCCAGCAGCGGACGACAGGGTAGGAGTCCGAGAACTGAAGCTTTCTTT. Residues: CASSGRQGRSPRTEAFF. Supplemented by reference TRBV7-8 and TRBJ1-1, the full variable domain reads GAGVSQSPRYKVAKRGQDVALRCDPISGHVSLFWYQQALGQGPEFLTYFQNEAQLDKSGLPSDRFFAERPEGSVSTLKIQRTQQEDSAVYLCASSGRQGRSPRTEAFFGQGTRLTVV.

There are many counts of this clonotype. The J gene is TRBJ2-2, the V gene TRBV11-2, with D uncertain. Per the germline V gene, CDR1 is SGHAT and CDR2 is FQNNGV. Trimming left V 6 bases short and J 0 bases short, with 5 bases between. The CDR3 length is 13 residues. CDR3 bases: TGTGCCAGCAGACAGACGAACACCGGGGAGCTGTTTTTT. The encoded protein is CASRQTNTGELFF.

This clonotype showed up just a few times. The rearrangement links TRBV12-3 or TRBV12-4 to TRBJ2-3; D is perhaps TRBD2 (6 bases). Trimming left V 7 bases short and J 0 bases short, with 14 bases between. The CDR3 consists of 15 residues. CDR3 in DNA: TGTGCCAGCACCGAACGGGGAGGAAGCACAGATACGCAGTATTTT. Translating it yields CASTERGGSTDTQYF.

This chain links TRBV23-1 with TRBJ1-1; D is ambiguous. TRBV23-1 is an open reading frame, and its role is uncertain. There are 13 residues in the CDR3. V lost 6 bases and J 1 base, leaving 9 bases between the germline ends. DNA of the CDR3: TGCGCCAGCAGGGCAGTAGAGAACACTGAAGCTTTCTTT. This gives the protein CASRAVENTEAFF.

The chain links TRBV29-1 to TRBJ1-1; D gene uncertain. The germline V and J ends were trimmed by 0 bases and 5 bases, with 16 bases remaining between them. The CDR3 sequence is 15 residues long. From germline, CDR1 is SQVTM and CDR2 ANQGSEA. As DNA, the CDR3 is TGCAGCGTTGAAGATCCCCAGGTGTCGGGGACTGAAGCTTTCTTT. It translates to CSVEDPQVSGTEAFF.

Many counts were recorded for this clonotype. The chain uses TRBV29-1 and TRBJ2-5, with D hard to call. CDR1 and CDR2 from the germline V gene are SQVTM and ANQGSEA. V dropped 7 bases and J dropped 0 bases, with 21 bases sitting between them. CDR3 length equals 16 residues. The CDR3 region has the DNA TGCAGCGCTACCTTCGGACGGTCTTGGTACCAAGAGACCCAGTACTTC. It yields the protein CSATFGRSWYQETQYF.

The chain uses TRBV29-1 and TRBJ1-2; D not certain. Trimming shortened V by 0 bases and J by 13 bases, and 12 bases separated the two germline ends. The CDR3 contains 11 residues. Germline V gene data show CDR1 as SQVTM and CDR2 as ANQGSEA. CDR3 residues: CSVEDQTALTF. CDR3 nucleotides: TGCAGCGTTGAAGATCAAACAGCCCTCACCTTC. Full variable domain (outside the CDR3, taken from reference TRBV29-1 and TRBJ1-2): SAVISQKPSRDICQRGTSLTIQCQVDSQVTMMFWYRQQPGQSLTLIATANQGSEATYESGFVIDKFPISRPNLTFSTLTVSNMSPEDSSIYLCSVEDQTALTFGSGTRLTVV.

This clonotype was observed a handful of times. V usage is TRBV27 and J usage is TRBJ2-2; 9 nucleotides line up with TRBD2. This CDR3 region has 17 residues. In germline, CDR1 is MNHEY, CDR2 SMNVEV (reference sequence). The V and J ends lost 5 bases and 3 bases, in that order; junction bases with no gene match: 10. The CDR3 region has the DNA TGTGCCAGCAGTAGAAAGGGCGGGGGGGCGGACACCGGGGAGCTGTTTTTT. Translation: CASSRKGGGADTGELFF.

The chain is built from TRBV6-7 and TRBJ2-2; TRBD1 is a possible D gene (6 bases). TRBV6-7 is marked as an open reading frame, function uncertain. The germline V and J ends were trimmed by 5 bases and 4 bases, with 32 bases remaining between them. This CDR3 is built from 21 residues. The CDR3 spells CASSNAFDRKTLADGTGELFF. CDR3 nucleotides: TGTGCCAGCAGTAACGCCTTCGACAGGAAAACCCTCGCCGATGGCACCGGGGAGCTGTTTTTT.

A few counts support this clonotype. The rearrangement uses TRBV11-2 and TRBJ2-3, with 16 bases that match TRBD2. The ends lost 7 bases at V and 5 bases at J; junction bases unmatched: 9. The germline gives CDR1 SGHAT, CDR2 FQNNGV. The CDR3 runs 17 residues. CDR3 in amino acids: CASTIGTSGGALDTQYF. Written as DNA, the CDR3 is TGTGCCAGCACCATAGGGACTAGCGGGGGGGCCTTAGATACGCAGTATTTT.

This clonotype appeared a few times. This rearrangement joins TRBV2 to TRBJ2-1; TRBD2 aligns across 14 bases. The V segment lost 6 bases and the J segment 9 bases; nucleotides outside the gene matches: 7. CDR1 is SNHLY and CDR2 is FYNNEI in the germline V gene. The CDR3 is 15 amino acids. CDR3 coding DNA: TGTGCCAGCAGCTACAACGGACTAGCGGGGGGTGAGCAGTTCTTC. Translated, it gives CASSYNGLAGGEQFF.

In this sample, this clonotype turned up many times. The chain combines TRBV7-8 with TRBJ2-1, with TRBD1 matching 8 bases. V lost 6 bases and J lost 8; bases outside the gene matches: 12. The CDR3 loop spans 15 amino acids. Per the germline V gene, CDR1 is SGHVS and CDR2 is FQNEAQ. CDR3 amino acids: CASSTGAGGSYEQFF. In DNA, the CDR3 is TGTGCCAGCAGTACAGGGGCAGGGGGCTCCTATGAGCAGTTCTTC. The complete variable domain, with remaining parts taken from reference TRBV7-8 and TRBJ2-1, reads GAGVSQSPRYKVAKRGQDVALRCDPISGHVSLFWYQQALGQGPEFLTYFQNEAQLDKSGLPSDRFFAERPEGSVSTLKIQRTQQEDSAVYLCASSTGAGGSYEQFFGPGTRLTVL.

The V and J genes are TRBV12-5 and TRBJ1-2; D perhaps matches TRBD1 (6 bases). Germline V gene sequence: CDR1 LGHNT, CDR2 FRNRAP. This CDR3 comprises 13 residues. The germline V and J ends were trimmed by 2 bases and 8 bases, with 12 bases remaining between them. The CDR3 sequence: CASGLSGERGYTF. In DNA form, the CDR3 reads TGTGCTAGTGGTTTGTCAGGGGAGAGGGGCTACACCTTC.

The chain is built from TRBV2 and TRBJ1-1; perhaps TRBD1 as D (5 bases). Deletions cut 6 bases from V and 5 bases from J, with 19 bases between. Germline assignment: CDR1 SNHLY and CDR2 FYNNEI. The CDR3 runs 15 residues. The CDR3 DNA follows: TGTGCCAGCAGCAGTGTGGGGGTGAGGGGAACTGAAGCTTTCTTT. Its protein product is CASSSVGVRGTEAFF.

The V call is TRBV12-5, the J call TRBJ1-4; the match to TRBD1 covers 12 bases. CDR1 and CDR2 (germline): LGHNT, FRNRAP. With V trimmed by 7 bases and J by 7 bases, 10 bases remained unmatched. CDR3 length: 16 residues. In DNA, the CDR3 is TGTGCTAGTGCCTCGGGACAGGGGGCGTTAGGTGAAAAACTGTTTTTT. Its protein product is CASASGQGALGEKLFF.

Only a few counts were recorded for this clonotype. The chain joins TRBV20-1 to TRBJ2-7, with a weak D call TRBD2 (6 bases). Trimming shortened V by 6 bases and J by 0 bases, and 12 bases separated the two germline ends. This CDR3 has 13 residues. Germline-derived CDR1 and CDR2 are DFQATT and SNEGSKA (reference sequence). CDR3 nucleotide sequence: TGCAGTGCGGCTAGCGATAGCTCCTACGAGCAGTACTTC. This translates into CSAASDSSYEQYF.

This clonotype came up a few times. The chain employs TRBV7-2 and TRBJ1-1; D uncertain. The CDR3 has 13 amino acids. Between the trimmed V and J ends, which lost 5 bases and 1 base, there was a span of 8 bases. Germline V gives CDR1 SGHTA, CDR2 FQGNSA. The CDR3 sequence: CASSAHKNTEAFF. CDR3 bases: TGTGCCAGCAGCGCCCACAAGAACACTGAAGCTTTCTTT.

The V gene is TRBV5-6, the J gene TRBJ2-7, with TRBD2 as a possible D gene (5 bases). CDR1 is SGHDT, CDR2 YYEEEE, per germline. The CDR3 runs 14 residues. Trimming removed 7 bases at V and 3 bases at J, with 17 bases between. The CDR3 loop is CASGPGRGLYEQYF. The CDR3, as DNA: TGTGCCAGCGGTCCGGGCCGAGGGCTCTACGAGCAGTACTTC.

This chain uses TRBV4-1 with TRBJ2-7; 15 bases fit TRBD2. The germline V gene encodes CDR1 MGHRA and CDR2 YSYEKL. J lost 5 bases, V lost 4 bases, and 6 bases had no gene match. The CDR3 runs 16 residues. Written as DNA, the CDR3 is TGCGCCAGCAGCCCCGGACTAGCGGGGGGGCGCGACGAGCAGTACTTC. Its translation is CASSPGLAGGRDEQYF.

The rearrangement joins TRBV15 to TRBJ2-7, with D possibly TRBD1 on 6 matching bases. V was clipped by 5 bases and J by 4 bases, with 18 bases between them. Germline-derived CDR1 and CDR2 are LNHNV and YYDKDF (reference sequence). The CDR3 covers 15 residues. This chain's CDR3 is CATSLALGRGYEQYF. For the CDR3, the DNA is TGTGCCACCAGCCTAGCCCTGGGCAGGGGATACGAGCAGTACTTC.

Remarks on this clonotype: A much larger clone lies one base from this, so it may be a read error. The V and J genes are TRBV7-2 and TRBJ1-2, with unresolved D. This CDR3 region has 18 residues. Germline V gene lookup returns CDR1 SGHTA and CDR2 FQGNSA. CDR3 nucleotide sequence: TGTGCCAGCAGCTTACTAAGATTACAGTTTCCCGCTAACTATGTCTACACCTTC. This translates into CASSLLRLQFPANYVYTF.

This chain links TRBV19 with TRBJ2-1; possible D gene TRBD1, 6 bases. The V end lost 7 bases, the J end lost 0 bases, and 19 bases lay between the germline ends. The germline V gene has CDR1 LNHDA and CDR2 SQIVND (reference sequence). The CDR3 is 17 amino acids. CDR3 sequence (DNA): TGTGCCAGTAAAGGAGCGAGGACAGTGGACTCCTACAATGAGCAGTTCTTC. Translation gives CASKGARTVDSYNEQFF.

The V call is TRBV29-1, the J call TRBJ1-2; D is perhaps TRBD1 (5 bases). Germline loops: CDR1 SQVTM, CDR2 ANQGSEA. The CDR3 spans 13 residues. V was pared by 6 bases and J by 5 bases, with 16 bases between. The CDR3, as DNA: TGCAGCGTCGAGCCCGGGGGGGGGTATGGCTACACCTTC. Protein sequence: CSVEPGGGYGYTF.

Many counts were recorded for this clonotype. The chain is built from TRBV7-9 and TRBJ2-5; 10 bases fit TRBD1. The CDR3 covers 14 residues. V dropped 6 bases and J dropped 4; count of bases not matched to a gene: 5. CDR1 is SEHNR, CDR2 FQNEAQ, per germline (reference sequence). The CDR3 DNA is TGTGCCAGCAGAAGGGACAGGGGTCGAGAGACCCAGTACTTC. Encoded protein: CASRRDRGRETQYF.

CDR3 amino acids: CASSLASGGDTIYF. CDR3 DNA sequence: TGTGCCAGCAGCTTAGCCTCGGGGGGGGACACCATATATTTT. The chain is built from TRBV7-2 and TRBJ1-3; tentatively, D is TRBD1 (5 bases). CDR3 length: 14 residues. V dropped 0 bases and J dropped 8 bases, with 11 bases sitting between them. Germline V gene data show CDR1 as SGHTA and CDR2 as FQGNSA.

The chain combines TRBV29-1 with TRBJ2-2; 9 nucleotides agree with TRBD2. Germline lookup yields CDR1 SQVTM and CDR2 ANQGSEA. The CDR3 has 16 amino acids. V trimming: 0 bases; J trimming: 4 bases; junction bases outside the gene matches: 6. The CDR3 coding sequence is TGCAGCGTTGAAGATCAAAGCGGGGGGTTCACCGGGGAGCTGTTTTTT. It is translated as CSVEDQSGGFTGELFF.

Comment on this clonotype: A much larger clone sits a single nucleotide away, making a read error possible. The J gene is TRBJ2-7, the V gene TRBV7-8; TRBD1 might be the D (5 bases). The length of the CDR3 is 13 residues. CDR1 is SGHVS, CDR2 FQNEAQ, per germline. DNA for the CDR3: TGTGCCAGCAGCCGTGAGACAGCCTACGAGCAGCACTTC. It codes for CASSRETAYEQHF. Together with reference TRBV7-8 and TRBJ2-7, the CDR3 gives the full variable domain: GAGVSQSPRYKVAKRGQDVALRCDPISGHVSLFWYQQALGQGPEFLTYFQNEAQLDKSGLPSDRFFAERPEGSVSTLKIQRTQQEDSAVYLCASSRETAYEQHFGPGTRLTVT.